This T cell receptor (beta chain) emerged from a study of cytomegalovirus exposure and HLA in healthy donors. Study-wide findings and caveats: In a later analysis, common viral pathogens appeared linked to several of the most significant clusters. Confirmation was obtained in vitro that three CMV-associated chains are specific for CMV antigens.

Primers: 60 Vbeta forward and 13 Jbeta reverse. TCRdb's table, derived via immunoSEQ multiplex PCR, lists solely in-frame clones and lacks some. Among over 150,000 clones listed, less than 90% were seen once. This clone was observed a handful of times. The antigen is undetermined. Trimming pared 4 bases from V and 5 bases from J, leaving 24 bases between. The CDR3 is 17 amino acids. Germline V gene sequence: CDR1 SGHVS, CDR2 FNYEAQ. The rearrangement links TRBV7-6 to TRBJ2-7; D is possibly TRBD1 (6 bases). What was sequenced was PBMCs. The clonotype was recovered from a girl less than two years old in good health and CMV-seronegative. The CDR3 region is CASSSPWIRVWGHEQYF. The CDR3, as DNA: TGTGCCAGCAGCTCTCCGTGGATCAGGGTATGGGGGCACGAGCAGTACTTC.